A selection of T cell receptor beta chains follows, all from one sample in a study of OX40 agonist ivuxolimab in advanced cancers. Some clones are missing from TCRdb's copy, which holds only in-frame ones; the method was immunoSEQ multiplex PCR. The table shows 15,000 or so clones, with around 70% occurring only once. The sample consisted of CD4+ or CD8+ T cells sorted from blood, taken in a trial of the OX40 agonist ivuxolimab. The source is an adult with an advanced solid tumor such as melanoma, head and neck, liver or kidney cancer. Both conserved end residues are part of each CDR3. D genes are given only for firm matches. Expanded clones are given a class, and other clones once, few, many or no size at all.

>.|TRBV7-9|TRBJ1-2|.
TGTGCCAGCAGCCCCAGGGAAAACTATGGCTACACCTTC
CASSPRENYGYTF
>TRBD1|TRBV7-9|TRBJ2-5|.
TGTGCCAGCAGCGCAGAAGGGGGCGAAGAGACCCAGTACTTC
CASSAEGGEETQYF
>TRBD2|TRBV7-9|TRBJ2-1|.
TGTGCCAGCAGCTGGGGGACTAGCGGGAGAGGTGGCAATGAGCAGTTCTTC
CASSWGTSGRGGNEQFF
>.|TRBV27|TRBJ1-4|.
TGTGCCACCAAAGAGTTAGCTAATGAAAAACTGTTTTTT
CATKELANEKLFF
>TRBD2|TRBV2|TRBJ2-7|.
TGTGCCAGCAGTGCTTCAGCGGGAGCTGCGTCGCCCAAATTGGAGCAGTACTTC
CASSASAGAASPKLEQYF
>.|TRBV7-6|TRBJ2-2|.
TGTGCCAGCAGCCCATCACCAGGAAACACCGGGGAGCTGTTTTTT
CASSPSPGNTGELFF
>.|TRBV11-2|TRBJ2-5|.
TGTGCCAGCAGGCTGGTTCACAACCAAGAGACCCAGTACTTC
CASRLVHNQETQYF
>TRBD1|TRBV10-3|TRBJ2-6|few
TGTGCCATCACTGACGGGACAGGGTTTGGTTCTGGGGCCAACGTCCTGACTTTC
CAITDGTGFGSGANVLTF
>TRBD1|TRBV5-1|TRBJ2-5|.
TGCGCCAGCAGCGAGGACAGGGGGCGATTGTCGGAGACCCAGTACTTC
CASSEDRGRLSETQYF
>TRBD1|TRBV6-6|TRBJ1-5|few
TGTGCCAGCAGCCCGACAGGGAGATATCAGCCCCAGCATTTT
CASSPTGRYQPQHF
>.|TRBV9|TRBJ2-7|medium-sized
TGTGCCAGCAGCGTAGAGGGAGGGGGCTACGAGCAGTACTTC
CASSVEGGGYEQYF
>.|TRBV7-9|TRBJ1-5|.
TGTGCCAGCAGCTTAGCAGAGGGGTATAATCAGCCCCAGCATTTT
CASSLAEGYNQPQHF
>TRBD1|TRBV27|TRBJ2-1|.
TGTGCCAGCAGTGTCATCGGGACAGGGGGGTACAATGAGCAGTTCTTC
CASSVIGTGGYNEQFF
>.|TRBV7-8|TRBJ2-1|.
TGTGCCAGCAGCCCGGAGTTTACCTCCTACAATGAGCAGTTCTTC
CASSPEFTSYNEQFF
>TRBD1|TRBV5-8|TRBJ1-1|.
TGTGCCAGCAGGGACAGGGGTGGGACTGAAGCTTTCTTT
CASRDRGGTEAFF
>.|TRBV7-3|TRBJ2-3|.
TGTGCCAGCAGTTCCTTGGGGCCAGATACGCAGTATTTT
CASSSLGPDTQYF
>.|TRBV10-3|TRBJ2-7|once
TGTGCCATCAGTGAGTCGGACAGCTCCTACGAGCAGTACTTC
CAISESDSSYEQYF
>.|TRBV27|TRBJ1-4|few
TGTGCCAGCAGTTCAACCTTCTCTGGACAGTCGAATGAAAAACTGTTTTTT
CASSSTFSGQSNEKLFF
>.|TRBV7-9|TRBJ2-1|.
TGTGCCAGCAGCCCGCCCGTCGCGAACGGTGAGCAGTTCTTC
CASSPPVANGEQFF
>.|TRBV6-5|TRBJ1-2|few
TGTGCCAGCAGTTACTCTGGGGGGGGCTACACCTTC
CASSYSGGGYTF
>TRBD1|TRBV27|TRBJ1-2|.
TGTGCCAGCAGTTTATTATCGCAGGGACAGGGTAACTATGGCTACACCTTC
CASSLLSQGQGNYGYTF
>TRBD1|TRBV7-9|TRBJ2-7|once
TGTGCCAGCAGCTTTACCGGGACAGCTTACGAGCAGTACTTC
CASSFTGTAYEQYF
>TRBD1|TRBV4-3|TRBJ2-1|.
TGCGCCAGCAGCCAAGACAGGGACAGATACAATGAGCAGTTCTTC
CASSQDRDRYNEQFF